This TCR beta chain was recorded in a study of T cell clonality in common variable immunodeficiency. The study, taken as a whole, reports: Fewer deletions and N-nucleotide insertions were reportedly seen in common variable immunodeficiency TCR beta sequences. TCRbeta clonality was increased in CVID versus healthy controls.

A word on this clone: Its antigen is not identified. The read halts 3 residues ahead of the CDR3 end, with the missing end drawn from the germline J gene.

TCRdb's copy holds only in-frame clones and misses some; the assay was immunoSEQ multiplex PCR. The sample shows about 19,000 clones, no singletons; the ten largest hold about 22%. The CDR3 contains 14 residues. V gave up 6 bases and J gave up 2 bases; unmatched junction bases: 2. Germline loops: CDR1 LNHDA, CDR2 SQIVND (reference sequence). CVID subjects were around 14 female and 25 to 30 male, aged 9 to 64. This TCR was sampled from a human donor with common variable immunodeficiency. The chain carries TRBV19 and TRBJ1-5, with 9 bases that match TRBD1. The sample consisted of peripheral blood mononuclear cells. CDR3 amino acids: CASSRTGGNQPQHF. The DNA read from the CDR3 is TGTGCCAGTAGCCGGACAGGGGGCAATCAGCCC.